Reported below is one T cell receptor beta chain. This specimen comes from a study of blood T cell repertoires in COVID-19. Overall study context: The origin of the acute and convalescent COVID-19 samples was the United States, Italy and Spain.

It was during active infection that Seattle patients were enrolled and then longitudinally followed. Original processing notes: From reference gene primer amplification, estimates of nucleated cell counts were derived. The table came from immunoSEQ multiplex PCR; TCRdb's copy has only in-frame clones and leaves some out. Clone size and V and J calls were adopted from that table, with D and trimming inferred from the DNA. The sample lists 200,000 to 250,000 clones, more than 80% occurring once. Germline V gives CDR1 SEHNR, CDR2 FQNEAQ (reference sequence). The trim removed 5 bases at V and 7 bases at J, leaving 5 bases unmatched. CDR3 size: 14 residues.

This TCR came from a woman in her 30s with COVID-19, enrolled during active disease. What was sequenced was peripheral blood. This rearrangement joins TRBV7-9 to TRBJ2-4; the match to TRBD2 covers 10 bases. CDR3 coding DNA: TGTGCCAGCAGCCCCAGCGGGGGGGCCAACATTCAGTACTTC. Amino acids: CASSPSGGANIQYF. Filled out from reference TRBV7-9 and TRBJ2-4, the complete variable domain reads DTGVSQNPRHKITKRGQNVTFRCDPISEHNRLYWYRQTLGQGPEFLTYFQNEAQLEKSRLLSDRFSAERPKGSFSTLEIQRTEQGDSAMYLCASSPSGGANIQYFGAGTRLSVL.